Below are 24 T cell receptor beta chains sequenced from a single sample in a study of blood T cell repertoires in COVID-19. Clones were sequenced by immunoSEQ multiplex PCR, and TCRdb holds only the in-frame ones, with some missing. The sample holds roughly 400,000 clones; 80% to 90% are singletons and the top ten take roughly 1.1%. The specimen sequenced was PBMCs or T cells enriched from blood (not recorded which). All receptors come from a man aged 25-45 years who had recovered from COVID-19.

CDR3 in amino acids: CASSPRDRGSSPLHF. The CDR3 DNA reads TGTGCCAGCAGTCCCCGGGACAGGGGGAGCTCACCCCTCCACTTT. This chain links TRBV27 with TRBJ1-6; 11 bases are shared with TRBD1. The V gene's germline CDR1 is MNHEY and CDR2 SMNVEV (reference sequence). V was clipped by 5 bases and J by 10 bases; unmatched bases: 7. The CDR3 has 15 residues.

The rearrangement joins TRBV18 to TRBJ2-1; D is possibly TRBD1 (5 bases). Germline loops: CDR1 KGHSH, CDR2 LQKENI. V lost 6 bases to trimming and J lost 4 bases, with 13 bases between them. CDR3 size: 14 residues. In DNA form, the CDR3 reads TGTGCCAGCTCCCCTTCGACAGAATACAATGAGCAGTTCTTC. Translating gives CASSPSTEYNEQFF.

This chain uses TRBV27 with TRBJ1-5, with D possibly TRBD1 on 5 matching bases. Germline V gene lookup returns CDR1 MNHEY and CDR2 SMNVEV (reference sequence). The CDR3 runs to 14 residues. V lost 3 bases and J lost 3, with 9 bases in between. The CDR3 coding sequence is TGTGCCAGCAGTTTCCGACAGACCAATCAGCCCCAGCATTTT. It translates to CASSFRQTNQPQHF.

This chain uses TRBV5-1 with TRBJ1-2; D unclear. V was cut by 1 base and J by 8 bases, with 9 bases left in between. The CDR3 is 12 amino acids. Germline loops: CDR1 SGHRS, CDR2 YFSETQ. The chain's CDR3 is CASSLSDFGYTF. For the CDR3, the DNA is TGCGCCAGCAGCTTGAGCGATTTCGGCTACACCTTC.

This chain connects TRBV3-1 (or the pseudogene TRBV3-2) to TRBJ2-1, with a possible D match to TRBD2 (6 bases). The CDR3 has 17 residues. Germline assignment: CDR1 LGHDT and CDR2 YNNKEL (reference sequence). V shed 1 base and J shed 1 base, with 14 bases lying between them. Here the CDR3 reads CASSQVRGKNSYNEQFF. The CDR3 DNA is TGTGCCAGCAGCCAAGTACGCGGGAAAAATTCCTACAATGAGCAGTTCTTC.

The rearrangement links TRBV19 to TRBJ2-2, with 7 bases identical to TRBD2. V shed 10 bases and J 0 bases; nucleotides not matched to a gene: 11. CDR1 is LNHDA, CDR2 SQIVND, per germline (reference sequence). The CDR3 runs 16 residues. CDR3 in DNA: TGTGCCACCCAGCGGGGTAGCGCGACGAACACCGGGGAGCTGTTTTTT. Protein sequence: CATQRGSATNTGELFF.

The chain joins TRBV5-1 to TRBJ2-7, with TRBD2 as a possible D gene (6 bases). CDR1 is SGHRS, CDR2 YFSETQ, per germline. The CDR3 extends over 16 amino acids. V lost 4 bases and J 5 bases, leaving 22 bases between the germline ends. The CDR3 nucleotides read TGCGCCAGCAGCGGGACGGGGACGGGAGTTTGGGACGAGCAGTACTTC. This encodes CASSGTGTGVWDEQYF.

The rearrangement joins TRBV6-5 to TRBJ1-1, with a tentative D call TRBD1 (6 bases). The germline V gene encodes CDR1 MNHEY and CDR2 SVGAGI. The CDR3 has 14 amino acids. The germline V and J ends were trimmed by 8 bases and 1 base, with 14 bases remaining between them. CDR3 loop: CASRPGAKNTEAFF. The CDR3, as DNA: TGTGCCAGCCGACCAGGGGCGAAGAACACTGAAGCTTTCTTT.

The rearrangement uses TRBV7-2 and TRBJ2-7; D might be TRBD2 (6 bases). Trimming took 1 base from V and 4 from J, leaving 14 bases between them. This CDR3 comprises 15 residues. The germline V gene has CDR1 SGHTA and CDR2 FQGNSA. The CDR3 protein is CASSLVRELGYEQYF. As DNA, the CDR3 is TGTGCCAGCAGCTTAGTTCGGGAGTTAGGGTACGAGCAGTACTTC.

This chain joins TRBV7-9 and TRBJ1-4; D is possibly TRBD1 (5 bases). This CDR3 has 12 amino acids. Germline V CDR1 and CDR2: SEHNR, FQNEAQ (reference sequence). V lost 4 bases, J lost 8 bases, and 8 bases lay in between. The CDR3 reads CASSWGQEKLFF. As DNA, the CDR3 is TGTGCCAGCAGCTGGGGCCAGGAAAAACTGTTTTTT.

The V call is TRBV7-2, the J call TRBJ2-2; 8 nucleotides line up with TRBD2. This CDR3 is built from 16 residues. The germline CDR1 and CDR2 sequences are SGHTA and FQGNSA. Trimming cost V 1 base and J 3 bases; bases outside gene matches: 4. CDR3 nucleotides: TGTGCCAGCAGCTTAGTGGCTAGCGGGTACACCGGGGAGCTGTTTTTT. It translates to CASSLVASGYTGELFF. Based on the CDR3 plus reference TRBV7-2 and TRBJ2-2, the full variable domain is GAGVSQSPSNKVTEKGKDVELRCDPISGHTALYWYRQSLGQGLEFLIYFQGNSAPDKSGLPSDRFSAERTGGSVSTLTIQRTQQEDSAVYLCASSLVASGYTGELFFGEGSRLTVL.

The chain carries TRBV5-4 and TRBJ2-2; 10 bases agree with TRBD2. After removal of 3 bases from V and 2 bases from J, the junction contained 1 base not matched to a gene. Germline V lookup: CDR1 SGHNT, CDR2 YYREEE (reference sequence). The CDR3 consists of 15 residues. The CDR3 nucleotides are TGTGCCAGCAGCTCTAGCGGGAGTAACACCGGGGAGCTGTTTTTT. It translates to CASSSSGSNTGELFF.

The chain couples TRBV7-9 to TRBJ1-2, with TRBD1 matching 11 bases. V gave up 5 bases and J gave up 8 bases; unmatched junction bases: 10. This CDR3 is built from 15 residues. Germline CDR1 reads SEHNR; CDR2 reads FQNEAQ (reference sequence). DNA for the CDR3: TGTGCCAGCAGCGCCCGGGACAGGGGGGGTGGAGGCTACACCTTC. Amino acid sequence: CASSARDRGGGGYTF.

This clone has only one observation. This rearrangement joins TRBV5-1 to TRBJ2-6, with 9 positions matching TRBD1. From germline, CDR1 is SGHRS and CDR2 YFSETQ. The CDR3 has 16 residues. V dropped 3 bases and J dropped 2; count of bases not matched to a gene: 3. CDR3 DNA sequence: TGCGCCAGCAGCTGGGACAGGGCTGCTGGGGCCAACGTCCTGACTTTC. Encoded protein: CASSWDRAAGANVLTF.

The V gene is TRBV18, the J gene TRBJ1-4; maybe TRBD1 (5 bases). V lost 1 base and J 2 bases, leaving 5 bases between the germline ends. Germline V gene sequence: CDR1 KGHSH, CDR2 LQKENI. The CDR3 is 14 amino acids. CDR3 sequence: CASSPQGTNEKLFF. The CDR3 nucleotides read TGTGCCAGCTCACCACAGGGGACTAATGAAAAACTGTTTTTT.

In this sample, this clone turned up once. The CDR3 reads CASSMRPGGIDSPLHF. The DNA for the CDR3 is TGTGCCAGTAGTATGAGGCCAGGGGGAATCGATTCACCCCTCCACTTT. The chain employs TRBV19 and TRBJ1-6; 7 positions agree with TRBD1. The CDR3 is made up of 16 amino acids. V gave up 3 bases and J gave up 8 bases; unmatched junction bases: 10. CDR1 and CDR2 from the germline V gene are LNHDA and SQIVND (reference sequence).

This chain uses TRBV10-3 with TRBJ1-2, with TRBD1 identical over 11 bases. Per the germline V gene, CDR1 is ENHRY and CDR2 is SYGVKD. The CDR3 is made up of 18 amino acids. The J segment lost 4 bases and the V segment lost 9 bases, leaving 19 bases of the junction unmatched. Here the CDR3 DNA reads TGTGCCATTTCATCAGGACTGGGACAGGGGGGTGTAGCCTATGGCTACACCTTC. As protein: CAISSGLGQGGVAYGYTF.

As for this clone: One end of the junction fails to match germline, which may point to a read error. The rearrangement joins TRBV29-1 to TRBJ1-1; perhaps TRBD1 as D (5 bases). From germline, CDR1 is SQVTM and CDR2 ANQGSEA. This CDR3 contains 11 residues. This chain's CDR3 is CSVQDGGGGAF. Written as DNA, the CDR3 is TGCAGCGTCCAAGATGGGGGTGGCGGGGCCTTT.

This chain uses TRBV29-1 with TRBJ2-5; weak D call: TRBD1 (6 bases). The CDR3 is 15 amino acids. Germline CDR1 and CDR2: SQVTM and ANQGSEA. The V end lost 4 bases, the J end lost 0 bases, and 15 bases lay between the germline ends. CDR3 sequence reads: CSVGVRGSYQETQYF. In DNA, the CDR3 is TGCAGCGTTGGGGTGAGGGGGAGCTACCAAGAGACCCAGTACTTC.

The chain is built from TRBV7-9 and TRBJ1-1; D is unresolved. V gave up 8 bases and J gave up 3 bases, with 13 bases separating them. Germline CDR1 is SEHNR and CDR2 is FQNEAQ (reference sequence). The CDR3 length is 13 residues. In DNA, the CDR3 is TGTGCCAGCTTCTCGGGAGGGCACACTGAAGCTTTCTTT. Protein product: CASFSGGHTEAFF.

This chain uses TRBV5-1 with TRBJ1-4; D remains unclear. The CDR3 contains 14 residues. Trimming left V 7 bases short and J 0 bases short, with 10 bases between. From germline, CDR1 is SGHRS and CDR2 YFSETQ. This chain's CDR3 is CASSDKATNEKLFF. Here the CDR3 DNA reads TGCGCCAGCTCTGACAAGGCAACTAATGAAAAACTGTTTTTT.

CDR3 in DNA: TGTGCCAGCATTAATACAGGGGCGTTGAATCAGCCCCAGCATTTT. It encodes CASINTGALNQPQHF. The chain has TRBV28 and TRBJ1-5; TRBD1 aligns across 7 bases. Germline CDR1 and CDR2: MDHEN and SYDVKM. CDR3 length: 15 residues. The ends lost 7 bases at V and 4 bases at J; junction bases unmatched: 10.

The rearrangement links TRBV29-1 to TRBJ1-1; no clear D gene. The CDR3 consists of 13 residues. Germline V CDR1 and CDR2: SQVTM, ANQGSEA. Trimming cost V 7 bases and J 0 bases, with 12 bases left between them. Written as DNA, the CDR3 is TGCAGCGCTAGACTGAACATGAACACTGAAGCTTTCTTT. Amino acids: CSARLNMNTEAFF. Using reference TRBV29-1 and TRBJ1-1 for the parts outside the CDR3, the full variable domain is SAVISQKPSRDICQRGTSLTIQCQVDSQVTMMFWYRQQPGQSLTLIATANQGSEATYESGFVIDKFPISRPNLTFSTLTVSNMSPEDSSIYLCSARLNMNTEAFFGQGTRLTVV.

The V gene is TRBV10-1, the J gene TRBJ1-2, with D unresolved. Germline V gene lookup returns CDR1 WNHNN and CDR2 SYGVQD (reference sequence). V lost 3 bases to trimming and J lost 3 bases, with 8 bases between them. CDR3 length equals 13 residues. CDR3 amino acids: CASSEREDYGYTF. The CDR3 bases are TGCGCCAGCAGTGAAAGGGAGGACTATGGCTACACCTTC.